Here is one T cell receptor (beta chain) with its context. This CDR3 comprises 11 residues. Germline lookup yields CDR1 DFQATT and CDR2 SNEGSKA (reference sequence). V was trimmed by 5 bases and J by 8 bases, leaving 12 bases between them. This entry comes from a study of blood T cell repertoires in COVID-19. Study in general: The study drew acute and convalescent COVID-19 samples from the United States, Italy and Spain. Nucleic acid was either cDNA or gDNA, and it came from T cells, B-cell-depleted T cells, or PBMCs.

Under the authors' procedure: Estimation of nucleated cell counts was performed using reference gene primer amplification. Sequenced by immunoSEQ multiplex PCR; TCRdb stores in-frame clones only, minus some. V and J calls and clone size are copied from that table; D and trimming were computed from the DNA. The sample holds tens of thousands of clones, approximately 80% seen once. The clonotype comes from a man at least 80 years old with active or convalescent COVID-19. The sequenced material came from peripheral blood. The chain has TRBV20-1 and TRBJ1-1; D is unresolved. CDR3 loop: CSASSFAEAFF. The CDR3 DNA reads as TGCAGTGCTTCCTCTTTCGCGGAAGCTTTCTTT.